This TCR beta chain originates from a study of CD8+CD57+ T cells in acquired aplastic anemia. The CDR3 has 14 residues. Germline V gene lookup returns CDR1 LNHNV and CDR2 YYDKDF (reference sequence). As to this clonotype: A read error may produce the germline difference seen at one junction end.

For CDR3 and TCR beta VDJ profiling, genomic DNA was the template used. TCRdb recomputed calls from the reads with MiXCR, one row per CDR3 protein. The sample has approximately 260,000 distinct CDR3 sequences, 82% seen once. Sequencing involved patients with CD8+CD57+ cell expansion previously shown by flow cytometry. J is TRBJ2-3 and V is TRBV15, with D tentatively TRBD2 (5 bases). Sequencing was done on a sample of sorted CD4+, CD8+, or CD8+CD57+ T cells (not recorded which) from PBMCs. The sequence derives from a human donor with aplastic anemia. The CDR3 DNA follows: TGTGCCACCAGCATAGCGAGAGAGCAAGATACCCAGTATTTT. Its translation: CATSIAREQDTQYF.